This T cell receptor beta chain is from a study of blood T cells in healthy people across ages. Together with a sample-barcoded 5' primer, a J-beta primer mix was included in a second PCR lasting roughly 6 to 12 cycles. From the 5' RACE reads, TCRdb called clonotypes with MiXCR, one entry per CDR3 protein. The table has approximately 830,000 distinct CDR3 sequences, around 62% seen once; the top ten hold approximately 30%. Each sample yielded at least 6 million isolated PBMCs. Study-level findings and limits: Higher diversity, along with more naive CD4+ cells, distinguished long-lived donors from aged donors.

J gave up 1 base and V 8 bases, and 11 bases lay outside the gene matches. Germline CDR1 reads SGHTA; CDR2 reads FQGNSA. The CDR3 contains 18 residues. This clonotype has just one count. What it binds is unknown. This clonotype originated in a man younger than 40 in good health. This chain links TRBV7-2 with TRBJ2-6; 10 bases agree with TRBD2. Input material: blood. CDR3: CASAKGLAGASGANVLTF. The CDR3 DNA reads as TGTGCCAGCGCCAAGGGCCTAGCGGGGGCTTCTGGGGCCAACGTCCTGACTTTC.